The 3 T cell receptor beta chains presented below share a single source sample, sequenced in a study of blood T cell repertoires in COVID-19. Clones were sequenced by immunoSEQ multiplex PCR, and TCRdb holds only the in-frame ones, with some missing. The repertoire includes around 300,000 clones, around four fifths of them detected once, and less than 4.5% sits in the top ten. The sample consisted of peripheral blood. Source of these receptors: a woman aged 45-60 years with active or convalescent COVID-19.

This clone was seen just once. The rearrangement links TRBV27 to TRBJ2-3; TRBD2 aligns across 8 bases. V was pared by 3 bases and J by 5 bases, with 10 bases of the junction left unmatched. Germline V gives CDR1 MNHEY, CDR2 SMNVEV (reference sequence). The CDR3 length is 16 residues. The CDR3 DNA reads as TGTGCCAGCAGTTTGCTAGCGGGCCTTCCCCTAGATACGCAGTATTTT. Translation gives CASSLLAGLPLDTQYF.

CDR3 in amino acids: CASTDPGVQGVYGSEAFF. The CDR3, as DNA: TGTGCCAGTACCGACCCCGGTGTACAGGGGGTGTACGGTTCTGAAGCTTTCTTT. The gene calls are TRBV19 and TRBJ1-1; TRBD1 matches 8 bases. With V trimmed by 7 bases and J by 6 bases, 22 bases remained unmatched. Germline CDR1 reads LNHDA; CDR2 reads SQIVND (reference sequence). The CDR3 loop spans 18 amino acids.

The chain employs TRBV5-4 and TRBJ1-1; tentatively, D is TRBD1 (5 bases). Germline V gene lookup returns CDR1 SGHNT and CDR2 YYREEE (reference sequence). CDR3 size: 15 residues. Trimming took off 6 bases at V and 0 bases at J, with 15 bases between the two ends. The CDR3 DNA is TGTGCCAGCAACCCCCCAGGGATAATGAACACTGAAGCTTTCTTT. Its protein product is CASNPPGIMNTEAFF.